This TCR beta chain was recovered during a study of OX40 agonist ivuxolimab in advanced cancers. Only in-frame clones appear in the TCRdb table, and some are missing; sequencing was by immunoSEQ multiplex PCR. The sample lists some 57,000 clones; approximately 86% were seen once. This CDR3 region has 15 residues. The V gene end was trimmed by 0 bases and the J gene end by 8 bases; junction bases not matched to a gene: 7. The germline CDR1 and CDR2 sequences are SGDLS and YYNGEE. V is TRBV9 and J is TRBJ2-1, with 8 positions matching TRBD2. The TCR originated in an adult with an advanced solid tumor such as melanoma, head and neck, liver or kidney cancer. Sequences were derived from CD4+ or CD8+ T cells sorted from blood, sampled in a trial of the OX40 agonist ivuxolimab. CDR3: CASSVGLAGNYEQFF. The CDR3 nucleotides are TGTGCCAGCAGCGTAGGTCTAGCGGGTAACTATGAGCAGTTCTTC.